The sequence of this T cell receptor beta chain was determined in a study of blood T cell repertoires in COVID-19 (dated by TCRdb to the early 2020s). For the study in its entirety: Samples from collaborators originated in the United States, Italy and Spain and spanned both the acute and convalescent phases of COVID-19. The prospective study material was composed of cDNA or gDNA derived from T cells, B-cell-depleted T cells, or PBMCs. The dataset comprised deeply sampled blood TCRbeta repertoires from subjects exposed to, actively infected with, or recovered from COVID-19. The repertoires were released in a freely available public database meant as a resource for research on the immune response to SARS-CoV-2. The samples were drawn from the first 160 participants of the ongoing ImmuneRACE study and from some 1,300 subjects provided by 6 global collaborators. Sample metadata almost always included a de-identified subject ID, COVID-19 status, age in years and sex. Where available, HLA class I and class II types were taken from metadata supplied by the sample provider and were not determined by assay-based typing.

With regard to this clone: Which antigen it targets is not known. The input lacks base qualities; no much larger clone sits a single base away.

The collaborating institutions used their own protocols to collect whole blood in K2EDTA tubes. For TCRbeta analysis, collaborators shipped samples as frozen whole blood, isolated PBMCs, or DNA extracted from either of those sample types. The research as a whole found: The amount of clinical and demographic metadata varied by source and participant and was provided uncurated.

TCRbeta CDR3 regions were amplified from genomic DNA by means of the immunoSEQ Assay, a bias-controlled multiplex PCR. In the paper's pipeline: Within the assay, amplification of reference gene primers was used to estimate how many nucleated cells each sample contained. To quantify the absolute abundance of each unique TCRbeta CDR3 rearrangement, sequence reads were collapsed and filtered. For each sample, productive Simpson clonality was calculated as the square root of Simpson's diversity index across productive rearrangements. TCRdb mirrors the immuneACCESS table, restricted to in-frame sequences. Some clones are absent from its copies; in checked studies, under half trace to an unresolved V gene, and the reason for the others is unknown. The DNA gave D and trimming, while V, J and clone size come from that table. This sample holds roughly 200,000 clones; around nine tenths were observed only once. The ten most abundant clones make up roughly 1.6% of the sample.

The germline V gene provides CDR1 MRHNA and CDR2 SNTAGT. The CDR3 has 14 amino acids, counting the end cysteine and phenylalanine. Kept here is only the CDR3 DNA, which spans 42 bases and is read in frame from base 1. Between the V and J ends, shortened by 4 bases and 9 bases respectively, the junction contains 16 bases. The sequencing sample was made of peripheral blood. The TCR comes from a man between 18 and 35 years old with active or convalescent COVID-19. The sequence joins TRBV6-4 to TRBJ1-5; the D gene cannot be named for sure. The CDR3 in this case is CASSVDAESGPQHF. The bases are TGTGCCAGCAGTGTGGATGCAGAATCAGGGCCCCAGCATTTT.